This entry lists 4 T cell receptor beta chains sequenced from one sample in a study of beta chain features in type 1 diabetes. General study findings and limits: There was a moderate but significant shortening of TCRB CDR3s in all four CD4+ subsets of Type 1 diabetes patients.

The antigens for these receptors are not known. Expressed TCRB transcripts were sequenced, since all the RNA that had been isolated was reverse transcribed. Generated by immunoSEQ multiplex PCR, the TCRdb table keeps only in-frame clones and is missing some. The table includes around 250,000 clones, roughly 20% detected once. Sequencing used naive CD4+ T cells from blood. The source of these receptors is a woman aged 40 to 50 with type 1 diabetes.

The rearrangement uses TRBV7-9 and TRBJ2-2; D is possibly TRBD2 (6 bases). Germline-derived CDR1 and CDR2 are SEHNR and FQNEAQ (reference sequence). V dropped 6 bases and J dropped 4 bases, with 18 bases sitting between them. The CDR3 contains 16 residues. The CDR3 loop reads CASRSQPGVGTGELFF. The CDR3 nucleotides are TGTGCCAGCAGATCACAGCCGGGGGTTGGCACCGGGGAGCTGTTTTTT.

This chain links TRBV9 with TRBJ2-3, with D possibly being TRBD1 (5 bases). There are 14 residues in the CDR3. V lost 0 bases and J 4 bases, leaving 9 bases between the germline ends. Germline V gives CDR1 SGDLS, CDR2 YYNGEE. The CDR3 region has the DNA TGTGCCAGCAGCGTAGCAGGGTTCGCAGATACGCAGTATTTT. Its translation: CASSVAGFADTQYF. Full variable domain (missing parts from reference TRBV9 and TRBJ2-3): DSGVTQTPKHLITATGQRVTLRCSPRSGDLSVYWYQQSLDQGLQFLIQYYNGEERAKGNILERFSAQQFPDLHSELNLSSLELGDSALYFCASSVAGFADTQYFGPGTRLTVL.

This chain uses TRBV30 with TRBJ2-1, with 12 positions matching TRBD2. The CDR3 loop spans 16 amino acids. Germline trimming cut 3 bases from V and 2 bases from J; bases unmatched to any gene: 5. Germline CDR1 GTSNPN, CDR2 SVGIG (reference sequence). The CDR3 coding sequence is TGTGCCTGGAGAGGGGGACTAGCGGGCACCTACAATGAGCAGTTCTTC. Protein: CAWRGGLAGTYNEQFF.

The CDR3 spells CASSAGVWETQYF. The DNA for the CDR3 is TGTGCCAGCAGCGCAGGGGTTTGGGAGACCCAGTACTTC. This chain joins TRBV9 and TRBJ2-5, with D perhaps TRBD1 (6 bases). CDR1 SGDLS and CDR2 YYNGEE come from the germline V gene. Trimming removed 3 bases from V and 5 bases from J, with 11 bases in between. The CDR3 totals 13 residues.